The 26 T cell receptor beta chains in this list originate from one sample, sequenced in a study of cytomegalovirus exposure and HLA in healthy donors. The PCR ran on 60 Vbeta and 13 Jbeta primers. Sequencing used immunoSEQ multiplex PCR; TCRdb keeps in-frame clones, though not all of them. The sample consists of some 150,000 clones, around 80% of them appearing once. Sequencing was carried out using PBMCs. The source is a man aged 35 to 55 in good health and CMV-seronegative.

The chain recombines TRBV7-2 with TRBJ1-4; D gene uncertain. CDR3 size: 15 residues. Trimming pared 1 base from V and 4 bases from J, leaving 10 bases between. The germline gives CDR1 SGHTA, CDR2 FQGNSA. Here the CDR3 DNA reads TGTGCCAGCAGCTTAGTGGGAGGTATTAATGAAAAACTGTTTTTT. This sequence encodes CASSLVGGINEKLFF.

This chain uses TRBV6-1 with TRBJ2-7; D may be TRBD1 (5 bases). V dropped 6 bases and J dropped 0 bases, with 12 bases sitting between them. The CDR3 length is 14 residues. Germline CDR1 MNHNS, CDR2 SASEGT. The chain's CDR3 is CASSADRHSYEQYF. CDR3 coding DNA: TGTGCCAGCAGCGCTGACAGACACTCCTACGAGCAGTACTTC.

There are a few counts of this clone. This chain joins TRBV29-1 and TRBJ1-1; D might be TRBD1 (6 bases). Germline CDR1 SQVTM, CDR2 ANQGSEA. This CDR3 has 14 residues. Trimming left V 4 bases short and J 1 base short, with 13 bases between. The chain's CDR3 is CSVVRRQANTEAFF. For the CDR3, the DNA is TGCAGCGTTGTTCGTCGACAGGCGAACACTGAAGCTTTCTTT.

The chain recombines TRBV6-5 with TRBJ2-3; 10 nucleotides agree with TRBD2. CDR1 and CDR2 (germline): MNHEY, SVGAGI. V shed 6 bases and J 2 bases; nucleotides not matched to a gene: 2. This CDR3 is built from 14 residues. In nucleotides, the CDR3 is TGTGCCAGCAGAGCGGGGGGGTTCACAGATACGCAGTATTTT. Protein sequence: CASRAGGFTDTQYF.

This clone was found a few times. The chain has TRBV4-3 and TRBJ1-4; the D gene is possibly TRBD1 (6 bases). Germline-derived CDR1 and CDR2 are LGHNA and YSLEER. V gave up 0 bases and J gave up 6 bases, with 17 bases separating them. The CDR3 loop spans 17 amino acids. CDR3 bases: TGCGCCAGCAGCCAAGAGGAACGAACAGGGCTTCATGAAAAACTGTTTTTT. Its translation: CASSQEERTGLHEKLFF.

The V call is TRBV5-1, the J call TRBJ1-2, with TRBD1 matching 8 bases. Germline loops: CDR1 SGHRS, CDR2 YFSETQ. J gave up 8 bases and V 4 bases, and 10 bases lay outside the gene matches. This CDR3 has 14 amino acids. The CDR3 coding sequence is TGCGCCAGCAGCCGTTCTGGACAGGGACTAGGCTACACCTTC. Its protein is CASSRSGQGLGYTF.

Only one count was recorded for this clone. V is TRBV28 and J is TRBJ1-1, with TRBD1 matching 9 bases. Unmatched junction bases numbered 4, after V lost 2 bases and J lost 3 bases. The CDR3 totals 15 residues. Germline V lookup: CDR1 MDHEN, CDR2 SYDVKM. The CDR3 sequence is CASSLGGTGYTEAFF. DNA of the CDR3: TGTGCCAGCAGTTTAGGGGGGACAGGGTACACTGAAGCTTTCTTT.

This clone was seen only once. V gene TRBV7-2 combines with J gene TRBJ2-7; 8 bases agree with TRBD2. This CDR3 region has 15 residues. CDR1 is SGHTA and CDR2 is FQGNSA in the germline V gene. J was trimmed by 2 bases and V by 0 bases; bases with no gene match: 3. DNA for the CDR3: TGTGCCAGCAGCTTAGCTGGTAGCGGGGCCTACGAGCAGTACTTC. As protein: CASSLAGSGAYEQYF. Using reference TRBV7-2 and TRBJ2-7 for the parts outside the CDR3, the full variable domain is GAGVSQSPSNKVTEKGKDVELRCDPISGHTALYWYRQSLGQGLEFLIYFQGNSAPDKSGLPSDRFSAERTGGSVSTLTIQRTQQEDSAVYLCASSLAGSGAYEQYFGPGTRLTVT.

V is TRBV7-9 and J is TRBJ2-3, with 16 bases lining up with TRBD2. V shed 4 bases and J 3 bases; nucleotides not matched to a gene: 7. From germline, CDR1 is SEHNR and CDR2 FQNEAQ (reference sequence). The length of the CDR3 is 18 residues. The CDR3 protein is CASSSPGLAGGWTDTQYF. DNA for the CDR3: TGTGCCAGCAGCTCGCCGGGACTAGCGGGGGGGTGGACAGATACGCAGTATTTT.

The chain has TRBV5-8 and TRBJ1-2; no clear D. With 2 bases removed from V and 3 bases from J, the gap between germline ends came to 8 bases. This CDR3 is built from 13 residues. Per the germline V gene, CDR1 is SGHTS and CDR2 is YDEGEE. The CDR3 DNA reads TGTGCCAGCAGCTTCCGGGAGTACTATGGCTACACCTTC. Its protein product is CASSFREYYGYTF.

This clone was detected a few times. V gene TRBV5-6 combines with J gene TRBJ2-2; 7 nucleotides line up with TRBD1. Per the germline V gene, CDR1 is SGHDT and CDR2 is YYEEEE. The CDR3 consists of 15 residues. V lost 0 bases and J lost 3; bases outside the gene matches: 2. As DNA, the CDR3 is TGTGCCAGCAGCTTGGGACAGGGCGACACCGGGGAGCTGTTTTTT. It codes for CASSLGQGDTGELFF. The whole variable domain, remainder taken from reference TRBV5-6 and TRBJ2-2, is DAGVTQSPTHLIKTRGQQVTLRCSPKSGHDTVSWYQQALGQGPQFIFQYYEEEERQRGNFPDRFSGHQFPNYSSELNVNALLLGDSALYLCASSLGQGDTGELFFGEGSRLTVL.

A few counts support this clone. This chain connects TRBV4-3 to TRBJ2-1, with TRBD2 as a possible D gene (6 bases). Germline V CDR1 and CDR2: LGHNA, YSLEER. The germline V and J ends were trimmed by 3 bases and 0 bases, with 9 bases remaining between them. The CDR3 sequence is 15 residues long. The CDR3 region has the DNA TGCGCCAGCAGCCACCAGACTAGCTCCTACAATGAGCAGTTCTTC. This encodes CASSHQTSSYNEQFF.

The rearrangement joins TRBV7-6 to TRBJ2-2; D gene uncertain. This CDR3 contains 14 residues. Deletions cut 0 bases from V and 1 base from J, with 3 bases between. Germline V lookup: CDR1 SGHVS, CDR2 FNYEAQ. The CDR3 DNA follows: TGTGCCAGCAGCTTAGCCAGGAACACCGGGGAGCTGTTTTTT. This gives the protein CASSLARNTGELFF.

The count of this clone is one. This sequence joins TRBV18 and TRBJ1-2; 8 nucleotides line up with TRBD1. The J segment lost 4 bases and the V segment lost 3 bases, leaving 7 bases of the junction unmatched. This CDR3 contains 15 residues. Germline V gene lookup returns CDR1 KGHSH and CDR2 LQKENI. The CDR3 loop reads CASSPRQGYGYGYTF. CDR3 coding DNA: TGTGCCAGCTCACCGAGACAGGGGTACGGCTATGGCTACACCTTC. The full variable domain, with the rest looked up from reference TRBV18 and TRBJ1-2, is NAGVMQNPRHLVRRRGQEARLRCSPMKGHSHVYWYRQLPEEGLKFMVYLQKENIIDESGMPKERFSAEFPKEGPSILRIQQVVRGDSAAYFCASSPRQGYGYGYTFGSGTRLTVV.

This clone turned up a few times. The chain joins TRBV2 to TRBJ1-1; possibly TRBD1 for D (5 bases). Germline loops: CDR1 SNHLY, CDR2 FYNNEI. The CDR3 runs 14 residues. Deletions cut 8 bases from V and 1 base from J, with 14 bases between. The CDR3 DNA sequence: TGTGCCAGCTTAAGTGTCGGACAGAACACTGAAGCTTTCTTT. It codes for CASLSVGQNTEAFF.

V is TRBV9 and J is TRBJ2-1; D is unresolved. Germline V gene sequence: CDR1 SGDLS, CDR2 YYNGEE. The CDR3 runs 13 residues. The ends were cut back, 0 bases at V and 10 bases at J, with 11 bases in the middle. The CDR3 region is CASSVATAGEQFF. CDR3 in DNA: TGTGCCAGCAGCGTAGCGACGGCCGGGGAGCAGTTCTTC.

The genes are TRBV2 and TRBJ2-1; TRBD1 is a possible D gene (5 bases). The CDR3 sequence is 15 residues long. Germline values: CDR1 SNHLY, CDR2 FYNNEI. The germline V and J ends were trimmed by 6 bases and 5 bases, with 17 bases remaining between them. In nucleotides, the CDR3 is TGTGCCAGCAGGGCGCTGGGGATGGGGCACAATGAGCAGTTCTTC. This sequence encodes CASRALGMGHNEQFF.

The chain couples TRBV28 to TRBJ1-2; D is perhaps TRBD1 (5 bases). The CDR3 consists of 12 residues. Germline assignment: CDR1 MDHEN and CDR2 SYDVKM. The germline V and J ends were trimmed by 5 bases and 7 bases, with 11 bases remaining between them. This chain's CDR3 is CASSPTGLGYTF. CDR3 coding DNA: TGTGCCAGCAGTCCCACGGGACTTGGCTACACCTTC.

This rearrangement joins TRBV2 to TRBJ1-2, with D tentatively TRBD1 (5 bases). Trimming removed 1 base at V and 2 bases at J, with 11 bases between. The CDR3 loop spans 15 amino acids. Germline assignment: CDR1 SNHLY and CDR2 FYNNEI. The CDR3 DNA reads as TGTGCCAGCAGTGAAGGGGGGGGAATCAACTATGGCTACACCTTC. As protein: CASSEGGGINYGYTF.

V usage is TRBV7-2 and J usage is TRBJ1-1; TRBD1 might be the D (5 bases). The CDR3 extends over 12 amino acids. Trimming cost V 2 bases and J 10 bases, with 11 bases left between them. Germline V gene lookup returns CDR1 SGHTA and CDR2 FQGNSA. This CDR3 reads CASSLRAGRAFF. CDR3 sequence (DNA): TGTGCCAGCAGCTTAAGGGCAGGGCGAGCTTTCTTT.

V and J are TRBV28 and TRBJ1-2; 9 bases are a match to TRBD1. The V gene end was trimmed by 3 bases and the J gene end by 1 base; junction bases not matched to a gene: 3. Germline CDR1 and CDR2: MDHEN and SYDVKM. The CDR3 has 15 amino acids. The CDR3 loop is CASSFGGQGNYGYTF. CDR3 sequence (DNA): TGTGCCAGCAGTTTTGGGGGACAGGGTAACTATGGCTACACCTTC.

This chain links TRBV10-1 with TRBJ1-3; 10 nucleotides agree with TRBD1. Per the germline V gene, CDR1 is WNHNN and CDR2 is SYGVQD (reference sequence). Losses at the gene ends were 7 bases for V and 3 bases for J; bases not matched to a gene: 6. This CDR3 spans 15 amino acids. The CDR3 here is CASMRTGGHGNTIYF. In DNA form, the CDR3 reads TGCGCCAGCATGAGGACAGGGGGGCATGGAAACACCATATATTTT.

This chain uses TRBV7-9 with TRBJ1-3, with unresolved D. Germline V lookup: CDR1 SEHNR, CDR2 FQNEAQ (reference sequence). Trimming pared 1 base from V and 3 bases from J, leaving 10 bases between. The CDR3 consists of 15 residues. The CDR3 DNA reads as TGTGCCAGCAGCTTAGGAGGGAGCGGTGGAAACACCATATATTTT. It encodes CASSLGGSGGNTIYF.

This clone was recorded a few times. This chain connects TRBV5-1 to TRBJ2-7; maybe TRBD1 (5 bases). In germline, CDR1 is SGHRS, CDR2 YFSETQ. The length of the CDR3 is 14 residues. Trimming cost V 4 bases and J 0 bases, with 11 bases left between them. The CDR3 spells CASSARQFSYEQYF. The CDR3, as DNA: TGCGCCAGCAGCGCTCGACAGTTCTCCTACGAGCAGTACTTC.

The chain employs TRBV7-6 and TRBJ2-5, with D maybe TRBD1 (6 bases). The better agreement between TRBJ2-7 and the DNA end casts doubt on the J call. The CDR3 covers 15 residues. Looked up from germline, CDR1 is SGHVS and CDR2 is FNYEAQ. The CDR3 nucleotides are TGTGCCAGCAGCTTGGTGGCAGGGGTGATCTACGAGCAGTACTTC. Its protein is CASSLVAGVIYEQYF.

The chain carries TRBV18 and TRBJ1-4; tentatively, D is TRBD1 (5 bases). Trimming pared 0 bases from V and 5 bases from J, leaving 10 bases between. Per the germline V gene, CDR1 is KGHSH and CDR2 is LQKENI. The CDR3 extends over 15 amino acids. The CDR3 loop is CASSPPGQRNEKLFF. In DNA form, the CDR3 reads TGTGCCAGCTCACCACCTGGACAAAGGAATGAAAAACTGTTTTTT.